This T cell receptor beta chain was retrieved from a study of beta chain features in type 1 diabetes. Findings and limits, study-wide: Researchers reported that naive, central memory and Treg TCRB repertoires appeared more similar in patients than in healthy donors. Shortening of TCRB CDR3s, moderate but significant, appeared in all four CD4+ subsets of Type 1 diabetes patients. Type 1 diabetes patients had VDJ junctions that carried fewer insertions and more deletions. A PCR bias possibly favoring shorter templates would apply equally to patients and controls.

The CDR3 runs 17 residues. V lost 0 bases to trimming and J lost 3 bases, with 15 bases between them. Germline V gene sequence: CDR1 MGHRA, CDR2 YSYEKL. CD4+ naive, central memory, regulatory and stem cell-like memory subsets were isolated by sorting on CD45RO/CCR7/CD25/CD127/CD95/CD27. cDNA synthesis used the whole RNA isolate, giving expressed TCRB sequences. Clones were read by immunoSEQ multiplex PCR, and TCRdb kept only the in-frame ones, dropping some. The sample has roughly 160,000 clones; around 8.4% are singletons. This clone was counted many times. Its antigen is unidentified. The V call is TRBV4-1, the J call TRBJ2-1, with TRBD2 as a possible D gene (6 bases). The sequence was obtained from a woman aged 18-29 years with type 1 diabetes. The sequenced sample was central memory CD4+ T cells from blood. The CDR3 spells CASSQDPLAADYNEQFF. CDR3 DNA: TGCGCCAGCAGCCAAGATCCCTTAGCGGCGGACTACAATGAGCAGTTCTTC.